The clone carrying this T cell receptor (beta chain) has ten or more counts. Its antigen is not known. TCR beta CDR3 regions were amplified from RNA transcripts. A first-round RT-PCR of the TCR CDR3 used the HTBI primer set. In TCRdb, the multiplex PCR reads were re-called with MiXCR into one record per CDR3 protein. The repertoire holds 460,000 or so distinct CDR3 sequences, around 14% seen once, with over 15% in the top ten. This sample is part of a study of T cells in Graves' hyperthyroidism and ophthalmopathy. At the level of the study: Staff took peripheral blood when the initial diagnosis was made, before any treatment began. Study-wide points: Blood also held most thyroid clonotypes expanded beyond 0.001.

Lactation, pregnancy, other autoimmune disease or uncontrolled infection excluded patients. Used for diagnoses were clinical symptoms, serum thyroxine and TRAb, thyroid ultrasound and orbital computed tomography. With 1 base removed from V and 4 bases from J, the gap between germline ends came to 13 bases. The CDR3 length is 15 residues. The sequence was collected from a woman aged 18-29 years with Graves' hyperthyroidism. Sequencing was performed on blood. The chain recombines TRBV12-3 or TRBV12-4 with TRBJ1-2, with D tentatively TRBD1 (6 bases). For the CDR3, the DNA is TGTGCCAGCAGTTTAGAGACAGGAGCCGCCTATGGCTACACCTTC. Its protein is CASSLETGAAYGYTF.